These T cell receptor beta chains were read from a single sample in a study of blood T cells in healthy people across ages. TCRdb recomputed calls from the 5' RACE reads with MiXCR, one row per CDR3 protein. The repertoire holds hundreds of thousands of distinct CDR3 sequences, approximately 52% seen once, with about 13% in the top ten. Sequenced: blood. The receptors shown here come from a woman older than 75 in good health. Both conserved end residues are part of each CDR3. A D gene is named only where the DNA matches it firmly. Size is stated for part of the rows, as once, few or many counts, or as a class when the clone is expanded.

J gene,D gene,V gene,clone size,CDR3 DNA,CDR3 protein
TRBJ2-3,NA,TRBV24-1,few,TGTGCCACCAGTGACAAGACCAGAGATACGCAGTATTTT,CATSDKTRDTQYF
TRBJ2-1,NA,TRBV5-1,many,TGCGCCAGCAGCTACGGACAGAACAATGAGCAGTTCTTC,CASSYGQNNEQFF
TRBJ2-7,TRBD2,TRBV7-2,NA,TGTGCCAGCAGCTTCCAGCGGGAGAGGAACGAGCAGTACTTC,CASSFQRERNEQYF
TRBJ2-5,NA,TRBV18,NA,TGTGCCAGCTCTCCTAGGGACTCCTATCCCTCCTACAATGAGCAGTACTTC,CASSPRDSYPSYNEQYF
TRBJ2-3,NA,TRBV6-6,many,TGTGCCAGCAGTTACACGGCGGGGTGGGGCACAGATACGCAGTATTTT,CASSYTAGWGTDTQYF
TRBJ2-5,TRBD1,TRBV20-1,many,TGCAGTGCTTGGGACAGTGAAGAGACCCAGTACTTC,CSAWDSEETQYF
TRBJ2-7,NA,TRBV20-1,NA,TGCAGTGCTGCGGGACTCAACTCCTACGAGCAGTACTTC,CSAAGLNSYEQYF
TRBJ2-2,TRBD1,TRBV6-6,NA,TGTGCCAGCAGCCTTACAGGGGCGCTCACCGGGGAGCTGTTTTTT,CASSLTGALTGELFF
TRBJ1-5,NA,TRBV14,NA,TGTGCCAGCAGCCAAGTTACATTGGGTCAGCCCCAGCATTTT,CASSQVTLGQPQHF
TRBJ2-1,TRBD2,TRBV29-1,many,TGCAGCGTTGAATGGGTGACTAGCGGTTACAATGAGCAGTTCTTC,CSVEWVTSGYNEQFF
TRBJ2-2,NA,TRBV28,NA,TGTGCCAGCAGCATAGGGGGATGGGTCACCGGGGAGCTGTTTTTT,CASSIGGWVTGELFF
TRBJ2-5,TRBD2,TRBV9,NA,TGTGCCAGCAGCGTAGGGGAAACGCGGACTAGTGGTCGTGAGACCCAGTACTTC,CASSVGETRTSGRETQYF
TRBJ2-3,NA,TRBV12-3/TRBV12-4,NA,TGTGCCAGCGCGCCGTTCAGAGGCTGGGCAGATACGCAGTATTTT,CASAPFRGWADTQYF
TRBJ1-6,TRBD1,TRBV4-1,many,TGCGCCAGCAGCCGGGACAGGGGTACACCCCTCCACTTT,CASSRDRGTPLHF
TRBJ2-3,TRBD2,TRBV9,many,TGTGCCAGCAGCGCGGATACTAGCGGATACACAGATACGCAGTATTTT,CASSADTSGYTDTQYF
TRBJ2-1,NA,TRBV21-1,many,TGTGCCAGCAGCAAAAGCGGGGGGGCCTACAATGAGCAGTTCTTC,CASSKSGGAYNEQFF
TRBJ2-1,NA,TRBV7-2,many,TGTGCCAGCAGCGTAAATAGGGGTAATGAGCAGTTCTTC,CASSVNRGNEQFF
TRBJ2-7,NA,TRBV24-1,NA,TGTGCCACCAGTGCCCCGACAGCGCTCTCCTACAATGAGCAGTACTTC,CATSAPTALSYNEQYF
TRBJ2-1,NA,TRBV29-1,many,TGCAGCACCCACAGGGGAGGAGATGAGCAGTTCTTC,CSTHRGGDEQFF
TRBJ2-1,TRBD2,TRBV6-5,once,TGTGCCAGCAGTCAGCCGGGGGGGCCAATAAATGAGCAGTTCTTC,CASSQPGGPINEQFF
TRBJ2-6,NA,TRBV4-2,NA,TGTGCCAGCAGCCAATTTAACAGGGCTGGGGCCAACGTCCTGACTTTC,CASSQFNRAGANVLTF
TRBJ1-5,NA,TRBV27,NA,TGTGCCAGCAGTTCCGTCGCATCGGGCAATCAGCCCCAGCATTTT,CASSSVASGNQPQHF
TRBJ2-1,TRBD2,TRBV2,NA,TGTGCCAGCAGTGAAGAAGCTAGCGGGCATGAGCAGTTCTTC,CASSEEASGHEQFF
TRBJ2-7,NA,TRBV29-1,few,TGCAGCGTTGGGCAAACCTACGAGCAGTACTTC,CSVGQTYEQYF
TRBJ1-5,TRBD1,TRBV5-1,few,TGCGCCAGCAGCCGGGGACAGGGTTTAAATCAGCCCCAGCATTTT,CASSRGQGLNQPQHF
TRBJ1-1,TRBD1,TRBV20-1,few,TGCAGTGCTAGAGATTGGAGGAGGGGGCAGGTTGAAGCTTTCTTT,CSARDWRRGQVEAFF
TRBJ2-7,NA,TRBV12-3/TRBV12-4,NA,TGTGCCAGCAGTACCCGGCAGGGTAGCGAGCAGTACTTC,CASSTRQGSEQYF
TRBJ2-7,NA,TRBV14,NA,TGTGCCAGCAGCCAGGTCGGAACAGGGTCTCCCTACGAGCAGTACTTC,CASSQVGTGSPYEQYF
TRBJ2-7,NA,TRBV6-2/TRBV6-3,many,TGTGCCAGCAGTTACGGTTGGGACGGCTCCTACGAGCAGTACTTC,CASSYGWDGSYEQYF
TRBJ2-1,NA,TRBV9,NA,TGTGCCAGCAGTGTAGGCTCCGAGAGGACCTACGATGAGCAGTTCTTC,CASSVGSERTYDEQFF
TRBJ1-2,NA,TRBV7-9,many,TGTGCCAGCAGCTTAGGCCGCCCGTGGGGCTACACCTTC,CASSLGRPWGYTF
TRBJ2-6,NA,TRBV20-1,NA,TGCAGTGCTAGAGATCTTAGAACATATGGGGCCAACGTCCTGACTTTC,CSARDLRTYGANVLTF